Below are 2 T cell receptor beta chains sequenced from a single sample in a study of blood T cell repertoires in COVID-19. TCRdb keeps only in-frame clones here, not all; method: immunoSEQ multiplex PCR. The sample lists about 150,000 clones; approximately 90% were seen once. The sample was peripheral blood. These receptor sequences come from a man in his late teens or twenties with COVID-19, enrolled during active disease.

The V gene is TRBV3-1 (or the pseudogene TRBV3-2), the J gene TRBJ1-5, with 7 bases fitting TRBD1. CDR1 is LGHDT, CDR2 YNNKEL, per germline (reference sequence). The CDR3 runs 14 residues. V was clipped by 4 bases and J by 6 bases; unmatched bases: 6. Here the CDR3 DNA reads TGTGCCAGCAGCCCTAGACAGGGAGGTCAGCCCCAGCATTTT. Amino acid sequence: CASSPRQGGQPQHF.

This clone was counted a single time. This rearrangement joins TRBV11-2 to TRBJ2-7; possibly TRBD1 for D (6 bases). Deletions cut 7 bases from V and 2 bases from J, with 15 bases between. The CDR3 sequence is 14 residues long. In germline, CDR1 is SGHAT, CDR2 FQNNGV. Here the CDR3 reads CASNPGTPTYEQYF. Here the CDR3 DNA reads TGTGCCAGCAACCCCGGGACACCAACCTACGAGCAGTACTTC. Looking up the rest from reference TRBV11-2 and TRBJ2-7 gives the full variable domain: EAGVAQSPRYKIIEKRQSVAFWCNPISGHATLYWYQQILGQGPKLLIQFQNNGVVDDSQLPKDRFSAERLKGVDSTLKIQPAKLEDSAVYLCASNPGTPTYEQYFGPGTRLTVT.